The 17 T cell receptor beta chains below were found in one sample sequenced in a study of blood T cell repertoires in COVID-19. TCRdb's copy holds only in-frame clones and misses some; the assay was immunoSEQ multiplex PCR. Of hundreds of thousands of clones in the sample, roughly 90% were seen once. Source material: PBMCs or T cells enriched from blood (not recorded which). These receptors all stem from a woman aged 25-40 years with acute COVID-19.

V gene TRBV18 combines with J gene TRBJ1-4, with TRBD1 identical over 12 bases. CDR3 size: 17 residues. Germline CDR1 KGHSH, CDR2 LQKENI. V dropped 3 bases and J dropped 8; count of bases not matched to a gene: 10. The CDR3, as DNA: TGTGCCAGCTCACCGTCCGGGACAGGGGGCGCAAGGGAAAAACTGTTTTTT. Protein sequence: CASSPSGTGGAREKLFF.

This sequence joins TRBV30 and TRBJ2-1; TRBD1 agrees at 8 bases. Germline V lookup: CDR1 GTSNPN, CDR2 SVGIG (reference sequence). J gave up 5 bases and V 4 bases, and 10 bases lay outside the gene matches. The CDR3 covers 15 residues. As DNA, the CDR3 is TGTGCCTGGAATCCCGGGACAGGTTTTGACAATGAGCAGTTCTTC. The encoded protein is CAWNPGTGFDNEQFF.

The gene calls are TRBV5-1 and TRBJ1-2; D might be TRBD1 (5 bases). There are 14 residues in the CDR3. Deletions cut 5 bases from V and 2 bases from J, with 13 bases between. CDR1 SGHRS and CDR2 YFSETQ come from the germline V gene. This CDR3 reads CASRGTTGNYGYTF. The CDR3 DNA is TGCGCCAGCAGGGGCACCACAGGCAACTATGGCTACACCTTC.

This clone came up once. The chain combines TRBV12-5 with TRBJ2-1, with 8 bases that match TRBD2. With V trimmed by 2 bases and J by 8 bases, 2 bases remained unmatched. The CDR3 length is 13 residues. Germline V gene data show CDR1 as LGHNT and CDR2 as FRNRAP. The CDR3, as DNA: TGTGCTAGTGGTTTGTCGACTAGCGATGAGCAGTTCTTC. As protein: CASGLSTSDEQFF. The whole variable domain, remainder taken from reference TRBV12-5 and TRBJ2-1, is DARVTQTPRHKVTEMGQEVTMRCQPILGHNTVFWYRQTMMQGLELLAYFRNRAPLDDSGMPKDRFSAEMPDATLATLKIQPSEPRDSAVYFCASGLSTSDEQFFGPGTRLTVL.

Here the CDR3 reads CASSPPLFRETQYF. The CDR3 bases are TGTGCCAGCTCACCACCCCTTTTCCGAGAGACCCAGTACTTC. This sequence joins TRBV18 and TRBJ2-5; no clear D. The germline V gene encodes CDR1 KGHSH and CDR2 LQKENI. CDR3 size: 14 residues. Trimming left V 0 bases short and J 4 bases short, with 9 bases between.

V usage is TRBV4-1 and J usage is TRBJ2-5; perhaps TRBD2 as D (6 bases). CDR1 is MGHRA and CDR2 is YSYEKL in the germline V gene. Trimming removed 0 bases from V and 5 bases from J, with 19 bases in between. The CDR3 contains 17 residues. The CDR3 loop reads CASSQDGGQGLWETQYF. CDR3 sequence (DNA): TGCGCCAGCAGCCAAGACGGGGGTCAGGGACTGTGGGAGACCCAGTACTTC.

The rearrangement links TRBV5-4 to TRBJ1-2; TRBD1 agrees at 7 bases. The CDR3 contains 14 residues. V shed 6 bases, J shed 5 bases, and the junction held 10 bases outside the gene matches. CDR1 is SGHNT and CDR2 is YYREEE in the germline V gene (reference sequence). CDR3 residues: CASTSLTGKYGYTF. The CDR3 nucleotides read TGTGCCAGCACGTCTTTGACAGGGAAATATGGCTACACCTTC.

CDR3: CASFERVGTEAFF. In DNA, the CDR3 is TGTGCCAGCTTCGAGAGGGTGGGGACTGAAGCTTTCTTT. The gene calls are TRBV27 and TRBJ1-1; no reliable D call. This CDR3 comprises 13 residues. Germline V gene data show CDR1 as MNHEY and CDR2 as SMNVEV (reference sequence). The V and J ends lost 8 bases and 5 bases respectively, with 15 bases between them.

This rearrangement joins TRBV5-1 to TRBJ1-2; tentative D call: TRBD1 (6 bases). With 2 bases removed from V and 8 bases from J, the gap between germline ends came to 10 bases. The CDR3 spans 12 residues. The germline gives CDR1 SGHRS, CDR2 YFSETQ. In DNA form, the CDR3 reads TGCGCCAGCAGCTTCGACAGGCGCGGCTACACCTTC. Protein sequence: CASSFDRRGYTF.

To note about this clone: Other DNA sequences in the same sample also yield this CDR3. The genes are TRBV7-2 and TRBJ1-2, with D possibly matching TRBD1 (5 bases). CDR3 length: 13 residues. CDR1 SGHTA and CDR2 FQGNSA come from the germline V gene. V dropped 3 bases and J dropped 1 base, with 6 bases sitting between them. CDR3 residues: CASSLGHNYGYTF. The CDR3, as DNA: TGTGCCAGCAGCTTGGGGCATAACTATGGCTACACCTTC.

The rearrangement links TRBV5-1 to TRBJ2-7; possibly TRBD1 for D (6 bases). Per germline, CDR1 SGHRS and CDR2 YFSETQ. Trimming took 0 bases from V and 5 from J, leaving 9 bases between them. The CDR3 runs 13 residues. CDR3 nucleotides: TGCGCCAGCAGCTTGGCGTCAGGGGACGAGCAGTACTTC. This gives the protein CASSLASGDEQYF.

The chain uses TRBV5-1 and TRBJ2-1; 7 nucleotides align to TRBD1. The V gene end was trimmed by 4 bases and the J gene end by 5 bases; junction bases not matched to a gene: 6. Per the germline V gene, CDR1 is SGHRS and CDR2 is YFSETQ. This CDR3 spans 14 amino acids. The CDR3 region is CASSNDGQDNEQFF. The CDR3, as DNA: TGCGCCAGCAGCAACGACGGACAGGACAATGAGCAGTTCTTC.

This clone came up a few times. The chain joins TRBV2 to TRBJ1-1, with D unresolved. CDR1 and CDR2 (germline): SNHLY, FYNNEI. The CDR3 length is 16 residues. With 0 bases removed from V and 4 bases from J, the gap between germline ends came to 15 bases. CDR3 protein: CASSEARPRGTTEAFF. The CDR3 DNA reads TGTGCCAGCAGTGAAGCGCGTCCGAGAGGCACCACTGAAGCTTTCTTT.

This rearrangement joins TRBV18 to TRBJ1-1, with D maybe TRBD1 (5 bases). The CDR3 is 14 residues long. The germline V and J ends were trimmed by 2 bases and 6 bases, with 13 bases remaining between them. Germline-derived CDR1 and CDR2 are KGHSH and LQKENI. Here the CDR3 reads CASSPSGGGPEAFF. Written as DNA, the CDR3 is TGTGCCAGCTCACCATCGGGGGGTGGCCCTGAAGCTTTCTTT.

V and J are TRBV7-2 and TRBJ1-2; 7 bases fit TRBD1. V lost 2 bases to trimming and J lost 0 bases; unmatched junction nucleotides: 12. The CDR3 loop spans 18 amino acids. Germline values: CDR1 SGHTA, CDR2 FQGNSA. The CDR3 nucleotides read TGTGCCAGCAGCTTATTTTCCGGACAGGCCATAGCTAACTATGGCTACACCTTC. This codes for CASSLFSGQAIANYGYTF.

There are a few counts of this clone. The rearrangement uses TRBV6-5 and TRBJ2-5; TRBD2 matches at 8 bases. The V gene end was trimmed by 7 bases and the J gene end by 4 bases; junction bases not matched to a gene: 11. Germline loops: CDR1 MNHEY, CDR2 SVGAGI. The CDR3 contains 15 residues. CDR3 DNA: TGTGCCAGCACAAGAGCGGGGGAATACGGAGAGACCCAGTACTTC. Protein product: CASTRAGEYGETQYF.

J is TRBJ1-5 and V is TRBV18; D may be TRBD1 (5 bases). Germline V CDR1 and CDR2: KGHSH, LQKENI. V was cut by 0 bases and J by 7 bases, with 22 bases left in between. The CDR3 length is 18 residues. The CDR3 DNA reads as TGTGCCAGCTCACCACCGGCTGGAATGGGGCAGGGTGGACAGCCCCAGCATTTT. It yields the protein CASSPPAGMGQGGQPQHF.